This is a list of T cell receptor beta chains from one sample in a study of cytomegalovirus exposure and HLA in healthy donors. The assay was immunoSEQ multiplex PCR, and TCRdb's table has in-frame clones only and misses some. Of approximately 130,000 clones in the sample, less than 80% were seen once. The sample was PBMCs. These receptors originate from a female donor in good health and CMV-seropositive. The conserved cysteine and the conserved F or W are not part of the CDR3 here.

V,CDR3
TRBV7-6,ASSLGLAGTLYEQY
TRBV19,ATKSGELF
TRBV5-1,ASSPLPDNEQF
TRBV6-5,ASSYLQGSYEQY
TRBV28,ASGLAVGEQF
TRBV7-2,ASSLEGQGTYSGANVLT
TRBV7-9,ASSPPGRGGYT
TRBV10-1,ASSWTGPSSGNTIY
TRBV6-5,ASSSSGTGIEAF
TRBV6-1,ASSRGGLAENEQF
TRBV6-1,ASTGDGFLEQY
TRBV27,ASSPTGAQPQH
TRBV6-5,ASSYAGSGNTIY
TRBV7-2,ASSSSGATNEKLF
TRBV28,ASSLNRYPYGANVLT